This T cell receptor beta chain stems from a study of shared clonotypes between healthy human individuals. Only in-frame clones appear in the TCRdb table, and some are missing; sequencing was by immunoSEQ multiplex PCR. The repertoire includes 2,500,000 or so clones, approximately 92% of them detected once, and 0.11% to 0.15% sits in the top ten. Germline V gene data show CDR1 as SNHLY and CDR2 as FYNNEI. The CDR3 is 15 residues long. Trimming shortened V by 8 bases and J by 5 bases, and 21 bases separated the two germline ends. This chain joins TRBV2 and TRBJ1-2; possibly TRBD1 for D (5 bases). The specimen was naive CD4+ T cells sorted from blood. The subset is: CD45RA+ positively selected. The sequence came from a man in his late teens or twenties in good health. CDR3 sequence (DNA): TGTGCCAGCTTCAGCGGAGGGGCCCAACGGTATGGCTACACCTTC. Translating it yields CASFSGGAQRYGYTF.